The table lists the clone carrying this TCR beta chain with many counts. The target antigen is unknown. Trimming pared 6 bases from V and 12 bases from J, leaving 15 bases between. The CDR3 has 12 amino acids. CDR1 is MNHEY and CDR2 is SVGEGT in the germline V gene. This specimen belongs to a study of T-cell reconstitution after alpha-beta-depleted transplantation in children. General study findings and limits: The main origin of T-cell counts and diversity one year after transplant was newly produced T cells.

Using unique molecular identifiers, the investigators prepared the TCRbeta library. One entry per CDR3 protein, called by TCRdb with MiXCR from the PCR reads. The sample includes some 600,000 distinct CDR3 sequences, 10% to 15% of them seen just once. The J gene is TRBJ2-1, the V gene TRBV6-2 or TRBV6-3; D not resolved. The sequences come from PBMCs, mostly from graft donor cells, collected 360 days after TCRalphabeta/CD19-depleted stem cell transplant. The clonotype was recovered from a male patient younger than 18 who had a stem cell transplant for acute myeloid leukemia, so the T cells may come from the graft donor. CDR3: CASSTSQGRQFF. The CDR3 DNA follows: TGTGCCAGCAGCACCTCCCAAGGGCGGCAGTTCTTC.